A selection of T cell receptor beta chains follows, all from one sample in a study of T cell clusters in autoimmune cytopenias. With the multiplex PCR reads reprocessed, TCRdb shows one record per CDR3 protein and no DNA. The table lists roughly 8,400 distinct CDR3 sequences, with 20% to 25% in the top ten. What was sequenced was peripheral blood. The receptor source for this set is a human donor with an autoimmune cytopenia or autoimmune hepatitis (not recorded which). Both conserved end residues are part of each CDR3. Clone size is shown for a subset of rows, as once, few, many or a class of expanded clone.

>-|TRBJ2-2|TRBV28
CASAYGGFGELFF
>medium-sized|TRBJ2-7|TRBV27
CASATAYEQYF
>-|TRBJ2-1|TRBV24-1
CATSDAGGSEQFF
>-|TRBJ2-7|TRBV20-1
CSAESAMGVSDEQYF
>medium-sized|TRBJ2-1|TRBV6-5
CASSPLGGSSYNEQFF
>-|TRBJ1-3|TRBV12-3/TRBV12-4
CASRYIGGLAGNTIYF
>medium-sized|TRBJ1-3|TRBV6-5
CASSDRNTIYF
>medium-sized|TRBJ1-3|TRBV11-1
CASSRDRLGNTIYF
>-|TRBJ1-2|TRBV12-3/TRBV12-4
CASSLVPNYGYTF
>-|TRBJ2-7|TRBV24-1
CATNREGFHEQYF